The rows below give T cell receptor beta chains drawn from one sample of a study of blood T cell repertoires in COVID-19. Method: immunoSEQ multiplex PCR; TCRdb's copy keeps in-frame clones and lacks some. The sample records over 65,000 clones, roughly 90% being singletons. Sequencing used peripheral blood. Source of these receptors: a human donor in a cohort sampled during active COVID-19. The CDR3 runs from the conserved cysteine through the conserved F or W. The D gene is left open where the match is weak. Clone size, where shown, is once, few, many, or a class for clones that have expanded.

TRBJ2-6 | TRBV7-3 | - | - | CASSFGVAAFSGANVLTF | TGTGCCAGCAGCTTCGGGGTAGCGGCTTTCTCTGGGGCCAACGTCCTGACTTTC
TRBJ1-4 | TRBV6-6 | - | - | CASSGPANEKLFF | TGTGCCAGCAGTGGTCCAGCTAATGAAAAACTGTTTTTT
TRBJ1-4 | TRBV7-9 | - | - | CASSLGSGWGEKLFF | TGTGCCAGCAGTTTAGGGTCGGGGTGGGGTGAAAAACTGTTTTTT
TRBJ2-5 | TRBV4-1 | TRBD2 | - | CASSFRLAGQETQYF | TGCGCCAGCAGCTTTCGACTAGCGGGGCAAGAGACCCAGTACTTC
TRBJ2-7 | TRBV4-2 | TRBD2 | few | CASSLGLAGTAYEQYF | TGTGCCAGCAGCCTCGGACTAGCGGGTACCGCCTACGAGCAGTACTTC
TRBJ1-2 | TRBV10-3 | - | - | CAISETTPNYGYTF | TGTGCCATCAGTGAAACCACACCAAACTATGGCTACACCTTC
TRBJ2-7 | TRBV19 | TRBD2 | - | CASSMWGGRSSRRAEQYF | TGTGCCAGTAGTATGTGGGGCGGGAGGAGCAGTCGCCGGGCCGAGCAGTACTTC
TRBJ1-1 | TRBV18 | TRBD1 | - | CASSPLTGVNTEAFF | TGTGCCAGCTCACCACTGACAGGGGTGAACACTGAAGCTTTCTTT
TRBJ2-3 | TRBV14 | TRBD2 | - | CASSQDLAGVEYF | TGTGCCAGCAGCCAAGATCTGGCGGGAGTTGAGTATTTT
TRBJ2-3 | TRBV2 | TRBD2 | - | CASKAVAGGPWDTQYF | TGTGCCAGCAAGGCGGTAGCGGGAGGGCCATGGGATACGCAGTATTTT
TRBJ1-4 | TRBV7-9 | TRBD1 | - | CASSRRTGVEEKLFF | TGTGCCAGCAGCCGACGGACAGGGGTGGAGGAAAAACTGTTTTTT
TRBJ2-7 | TRBV9 | TRBD2 | - | CASSVSSGRTYEQYF | TGTGCCAGCAGCGTCTCTAGCGGGCGGACCTACGAGCAGTACTTC
TRBJ2-2 | TRBV2 | - | - | CASSQRGSRSFAVTGELFF | TGTGCCAGCAGTCAAAGGGGCTCGAGATCCTTTGCCGTTACCGGGGAGCTGTTTTTT
TRBJ2-1 | TRBV11-2 | - | - | CASSLGRVWVF | TGTGCCAGCAGCTTAGGACGGGTCTGGGTCTTC
TRBJ1-1 | TRBV27 | - | - | CASSLSSTVNTEAFF | TGTGCCAGCTCCCTGTCCTCAACAGTAAACACTGAAGCTTTCTTT
TRBJ2-1 | TRBV24-1 | - | - | CATSDFQGIEFF | TGTGCCACCAGTGATTTTCAGGGTATAGAGTTCTTC
TRBJ2-7 | TRBV7-2 | TRBD1 | - | CASSLGQRTTEQYF | TGTGCCAGCAGCTTGGGACAGAGGACGACAGAGCAGTACTTC
TRBJ1-4 | TRBV5-1 | - | - | CASSLGPRTTTSEKLFF | TGCGCCAGCAGCTTGGGACCCCGTACTACTACGTCAGAAAAACTGTTTTTT
TRBJ1-1 | TRBV10-3 | - | - | CATRRREDTEAFF | TGTGCCACCCGACGGAGGGAGGACACTGAAGCTTTCTTT
TRBJ2-5 | TRBV19 | - | once | CASSGLPQETQYF | TGTGCCAGCTCGGGACTCCCCCAAGAGACCCAGTACTTC
TRBJ1-2 | TRBV6-5 | - | - | CASSYSAANYGYTF | TGTGCCAGCAGTTACTCGGCAGCTAACTATGGCTACACCTTC
TRBJ2-1 | TRBV9 | TRBD2 | - | CASSVGLAGLNEQFF | TGTGCCAGCAGCGTAGGTCTAGCGGGTCTCAATGAGCAGTTCTTC
TRBJ2-1 | TRBV5-4 | - | - | CASSLDGGSYNEQFF | TGTGCCAGCAGCTTGGATGGCGGGTCCTACAATGAGCAGTTCTTC
TRBJ2-7 | TRBV2 | TRBD2 | - | CAIPRTSASYEQYF | TGTGCCATCCCTCGGACTAGCGCCTCCTACGAGCAGTACTTC
TRBJ1-6 | TRBV19 | - | - | CASSIAGVSSPLHF | TGTGCCAGTAGTATAGCGGGGGTTTCGTCACCCCTCCACTTT
TRBJ2-1 | TRBV12-3/TRBV12-4 | TRBD1 | - | CASSLDRFGWFF | TGTGCCAGCAGTTTGGACAGGTTCGGATGGTTCTTC
TRBJ2-6 | TRBV5-4 | TRBD1 | - | CASSSDRGRLGANVLTF | TGTGCCAGCAGCTCGGACAGGGGGCGCCTGGGGGCCAACGTCCTGACTTTC
TRBJ2-1 | TRBV21-1 | - | - | CASSSLAGGPYNEQFF | TGTGCCAGCAGCAGTTTAGCGGGAGGACCCTACAATGAGCAGTTCTTC
TRBJ1-4 | TRBV4-3 | - | - | CASSQHFSTNEKLFF | TGCGCCAGCAGCCAACATTTTTCAACTAATGAAAAACTGTTTTTT
TRBJ2-7 | TRBV14 | - | - | CASSQVPRQKYEQYF | TGTGCCAGCAGCCAAGTACCTCGACAGAAATACGAGCAGTACTTC
TRBJ1-1 | TRBV28 | TRBD1 | - | CASSQDRGRAFF | TGTGCCAGCAGTCAAGACAGGGGGCGAGCTTTCTTT
TRBJ2-7 | TRBV11-2 | TRBD2 | - | CASSLTSGSIHEQYF | TGTGCCAGCAGCCTTACTAGCGGGAGCATTCACGAGCAGTACTTC
TRBJ2-3 | TRBV5-5 | TRBD2 | - | CASETSGTDTQYF | TGTGCCAGCGAGACTAGCGGCACAGATACGCAGTATTTT
TRBJ1-2 | TRBV4-3 | TRBD1 | - | CASSQEGTGAGDYGYTF | TGCGCCAGCAGCCAAGAAGGGACAGGGGCTGGCGACTATGGCTACACCTTC
TRBJ1-1 | TRBV15 | - | - | CATSRHGNTEAFF | TGTGCCACCAGCAGACACGGGAACACTGAAGCTTTCTTT
TRBJ1-1 | TRBV7-8 | TRBD1 | - | CASSPTGILAFF | TGTGCCAGCAGCCCGACAGGGATATTGGCTTTCTTT
TRBJ2-5 | TRBV7-2 | - | - | CASSLNEGVYETQYF | TGTGCCAGCAGCTTGAACGAAGGGGTGTACGAGACCCAGTACTTC
TRBJ2-1 | TRBV7-2 | TRBD2 | - | CASSLSGGSYNEQFF | TGTGCCAGCAGCTTATCGGGGGGCTCCTACAATGAGCAGTTCTTC
TRBJ2-1 | TRBV18 | TRBD2 | - | CASSSGTSAVYNEQFF | TGTGCCAGCTCATCCGGGACTAGCGCAGTTTACAATGAGCAGTTCTTC
TRBJ2-7 | TRBV6-2/TRBV6-3 | TRBD2 | - | CASSYRRWRGASYEQYF | TGTGCCAGCAGTTACAGGAGATGGCGGGGGGCCTCCTACGAGCAGTACTTC
TRBJ2-1 | TRBV5-1 | TRBD1 | - | CASSAGQGAYNEQFF | TGCGCCAGCAGCGCGGGACAGGGGGCCTACAATGAGCAGTTCTTC
TRBJ1-1 | TRBV27 | TRBD1 | - | CASSFTSGTGEAFF | TGTGCCAGCAGTTTCACCTCCGGGACAGGTGAAGCTTTCTTT
TRBJ2-6 | TRBV7-2 | - | once | CASSFPGRANVLTF | TGTGCCAGCAGCTTTCCAGGGAGGGCCAACGTCCTGACTTTC
TRBJ2-7 | TRBV6-5 | TRBD1 | - | CASSWGQGAYEQYF | TGTGCCAGCAGTTGGGGACAGGGGGCTTACGAGCAGTACTTC
TRBJ2-2 | TRBV9 | - | - | CASSVKSIGELFF | TGTGCCAGCAGCGTAAAGAGTATAGGGGAGCTGTTTTTT
TRBJ2-5 | TRBV21-1 | - | - | CASSKGGTSGYQETQYF | TGTGCCAGCAGCAAAGGAGGTACTAGCGGGTACCAAGAGACCCAGTACTTC
TRBJ1-4 | TRBV2 | - | - | CASRPDRSIEKLFF | TGTGCCAGCAGGCCCGACAGGAGTATTGAAAAACTGTTTTTT
TRBJ2-1 | TRBV24-1 | TRBD2 | - | CATYRSGRDYNEQFF | TGTGCCACCTACCGAAGCGGGAGGGATTACAATGAGCAGTTCTTC
TRBJ2-5 | TRBV7-2 | TRBD1 | - | CASSLGTGAGVETQYF | TGTGCCAGCAGCTTAGGGACAGGGGCTGGGGTGGAGACCCAGTACTTC
TRBJ2-7 | TRBV7-9 | - | - | CASSLRGHYEQYF | TGTGCCAGCAGCTTACGGGGACATTACGAGCAGTACTTC